The following is a T cell receptor (beta chain) sequence with its context. Its antigen is still unknown. The data stem from a study of blood T cells in healthy people across ages. Study-level information: The template switching approach captured approximately one barcoded beta molecule for every two T cells. General study results and limits: Age brought a roughly linear fall in TCR beta diversity measured per million T cells. Possibly, changes in expanded clonotypes were confounded because donor CMV status was unknown.

Alongside a J-beta primer mix, a sample-barcoded 5' primer served in a second PCR lasting roughly 7 to 11 cycles. Each cDNA was tagged by a template-switch adaptor containing 12 random nucleotides. Using its own MiXCR run on the 5' RACE reads, TCRdb lists one record per CDR3 protein. The sample has 1.5 million to 2 million distinct CDR3 sequences; 49% are singletons. The CDR3 is 13 residues long. CDR1 SEHNR and CDR2 FQNEAQ come from the germline V gene (reference sequence). The germline V and J ends were trimmed by 1 base and 7 bases, with 10 bases remaining between them. This TCR derives from a woman between 40 and 50 years old in good health. V usage is TRBV7-9 and J usage is TRBJ1-2, with D unresolved. Sequenced sample: blood. This chain's CDR3 is CASSLVVGAGYTF. CDR3 DNA sequence: TGTGCCAGCAGCTTAGTGGTCGGTGCTGGCTACACCTTC.